This entry describes one T cell receptor (beta chain). This sample stems from a study of blood T cell repertoires in COVID-19. In germline, CDR1 is MNHEY, CDR2 SVGEGT. Between the trimmed V and J ends, which lost 2 bases and 2 bases, there was a span of 18 bases. The CDR3 is 17 residues long. The table came from immunoSEQ multiplex PCR; TCRdb's copy has only in-frame clones and leaves some out. The sample carries 200,000 to 300,000 clones, 85% to 90% recorded once. Source material: peripheral blood. This sequence originates from a man older than 75 with acute or convalescent COVID-19. This rearrangement joins TRBV6-2 or TRBV6-3 to TRBJ1-1; no definite D call. The CDR3 DNA reads TGTGCCAGCAGTTACGCCTCCAGCCGCGGTTCCAACACTGAAGCTTTCTTT. This sequence encodes CASSYASSRGSNTEAFF.